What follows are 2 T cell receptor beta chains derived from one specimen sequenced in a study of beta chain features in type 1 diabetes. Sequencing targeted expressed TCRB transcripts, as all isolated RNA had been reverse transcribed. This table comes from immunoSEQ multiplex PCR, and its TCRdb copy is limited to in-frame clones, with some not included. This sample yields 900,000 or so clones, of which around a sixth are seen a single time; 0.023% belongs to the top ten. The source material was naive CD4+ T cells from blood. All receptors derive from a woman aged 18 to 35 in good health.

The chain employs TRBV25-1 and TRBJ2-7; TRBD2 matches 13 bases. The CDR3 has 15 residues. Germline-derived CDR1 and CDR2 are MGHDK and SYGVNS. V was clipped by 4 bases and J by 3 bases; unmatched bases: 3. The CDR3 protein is CASSGGLAGSYEQYF. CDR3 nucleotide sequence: TGTGCCAGCAGTGGGGGACTAGCGGGAAGCTACGAGCAGTACTTC.

The chain's CDR3 is CASSVKEFPATKVMFF. CDR3 nucleotide sequence: TGTGCCAGTAGTGTAAAGGAGTTCCCGGCTACCAAGGTCATGTTCTTC. The chain employs TRBV19 and TRBJ2-1; no firm D call. Germline values: CDR1 LNHDA, CDR2 SQIVND (reference sequence). V was clipped by 5 bases and J by 15 bases, with 29 bases between them. CDR3 length: 16 amino acids. The complete variable domain, with remaining parts taken from reference TRBV19 and TRBJ2-1, reads DGGITQSPKYLFRKEGQNVTLSCEQNLNHDAMYWYRQDPGQGLRLIYYSQIVNDFQKGDIAEGYSVSREKKESFPLTVTSAQKNPTAFYLCASSVKEFPATKVMFFGPGTRLTVL.